The clone carrying this T cell receptor beta chain has at least ten counts. What it binds is not known. The record originates from a study of regulatory T cells in long-lasting Graves disease. According to the study, TCR beta libraries were built with iRepertoire HTBI primers and CDR3-region Arm-PCR. From the multiplex PCR reads, TCRdb called clonotypes with MiXCR, one entry per CDR3 protein. The sample includes 350,000 to 400,000 distinct CDR3 sequences, around 15% of them seen just once. Overall study results and limits: Persistent patients shared more public clonotypes (roughly 2,800) than new patients (roughly 970).

Indicated time point: newly diagnosed GD, antithyroid drugs for less than 3 months. From RNA extracted from PBMCs, the TCR library was made. The receptor comes from a female donor with Graves disease. Sequencing was performed on peripheral blood mononuclear cells (PBMCs), taken at new diagnosis, from a patient treated with antithyroid drugs.

Written as DNA, the CDR3 is TGCGCCAGCAGCCAAGGCGCCCGATGGGGGGGGGTGAGGACTGAAGCTTTCTTT. Amino acids: CASSQGARWGGVRTEAFF. V and J are TRBV4-1 and TRBJ1-1; the D gene is possibly TRBD1 (5 bases). With 1 base removed from V and 5 bases from J, the gap between germline ends came to 23 bases. Germline V gene data show CDR1 as MGHRA and CDR2 as YSYEKL. CDR3 length equals 18 residues.